These 15 T cell receptor beta chains were sequenced from one sample in a study of technical replicates of blood from a handful of donors. Profiled with immunoSEQ multiplex PCR; TCRdb holds only in-frame clones, not every one. In the table there are fewer than 100,000 clones, around nine tenths of which are singletons. The material sequenced was T cells isolated from PBMCs. The receptors shown here come from a human donor in good health.

The J gene is TRBJ2-5, the V gene TRBV9; 9 nucleotides align to TRBD2. V lost 2 bases, J lost 2 bases, and 4 bases stayed unmatched. The CDR3 spans 15 residues. CDR1 is SGDLS, CDR2 YYNGEE, per germline. The CDR3, as DNA: TGTGCCAGCAGCGTTAGCGGGGGCTTTCAAGAGACCCAGTACTTC. Its translation is CASSVSGGFQETQYF.

The chain couples TRBV7-9 to TRBJ2-7; a weak D match, TRBD1 (5 bases). CDR1 and CDR2 from the germline V gene are SEHNR and FQNEAQ (reference sequence). The CDR3 has 15 residues. Trimming took 1 base from V and 3 from J, leaving 13 bases between them. CDR3 in amino acids: CASSLVDSRLYEQYF. CDR3 DNA sequence: TGTGCCAGCAGCTTAGTAGACAGCCGTCTCTACGAGCAGTACTTC.

J is TRBJ2-7 and V is TRBV27; D is undetermined. The V and J ends lost 2 bases and 0 bases respectively, with 8 bases between them. Germline lookup yields CDR1 MNHEY and CDR2 SMNVEV (reference sequence). There are 14 residues in the CDR3. The CDR3 region has the DNA TGTGCCAGCAGTTTAGGTCGCAGCTCCTACGAGCAGTACTTC. It codes for CASSLGRSSYEQYF.

This clone was seen a handful of times. The chain recombines TRBV11-2 with TRBJ1-1; 7 positions match TRBD1. CDR1 is SGHAT and CDR2 is FQNNGV in the germline V gene. There are 14 residues in the CDR3. V lost 5 bases to trimming and J lost 3 bases; unmatched junction nucleotides: 6. Here the CDR3 DNA reads TGTGCCAGCAGCCTCTACGACAGGGACACTGAAGCTTTCTTT. This codes for CASSLYDRDTEAFF.

This chain links TRBV2 with TRBJ2-7; 12 bases map to TRBD2. CDR3 length: 14 residues. V was clipped by 6 bases and J by 7 bases; unmatched bases: 7. The germline V gene has CDR1 SNHLY and CDR2 FYNNEI. CDR3 residues: CASSRLAGEGEQYF. CDR3 DNA sequence: TGTGCCAGCAGCCGACTAGCGGGAGAAGGTGAGCAGTACTTC.

J is TRBJ2-1 and V is TRBV28, with 12 bases fitting TRBD2. V was pared by 10 bases and J by 6 bases, with 10 bases of the junction left unmatched. The CDR3 totals 15 residues. The V gene's germline CDR1 is MDHEN and CDR2 SYDVKM. DNA for the CDR3: TGTGCCACCCGATCCGGGACTAGCGGGTTCAATGAGCAGTTCTTC. It encodes CATRSGTSGFNEQFF.

This clone was seen a single time. The chain carries TRBV5-1 and TRBJ2-6; D not certain. V was trimmed by 7 bases and J by 0 bases, leaving 8 bases between them. This CDR3 comprises 14 residues. CDR1 and CDR2 (germline): SGHRS, YFSETQ. This CDR3 reads CASAYNSGANVLTF. CDR3 sequence (DNA): TGCGCCAGCGCATACAACTCTGGGGCCAACGTCCTGACTTTC.

This clone was observed once. The chain links TRBV19 to TRBJ2-1, with D perhaps matching TRBD2 (6 bases). The CDR3 has 14 residues. The V end was cut by 4 bases, the J end by 5 bases, with 12 bases between. CDR1 and CDR2 from the germline V gene are LNHDA and SQIVND (reference sequence). CDR3 nucleotide sequence: TGTGCCAGTAGTACCCGGGAGTATAACAATGAGCAGTTCTTC. The encoded protein is CASSTREYNNEQFF.

The V gene is TRBV5-8, the J gene TRBJ2-7; 9 bases fit TRBD2. Trimming cost V 6 bases and J 5 bases; bases outside gene matches: 6. Germline values: CDR1 SGHTS, CDR2 YDEGEE. The CDR3 extends over 13 amino acids. In DNA form, the CDR3 reads TGTGCCAGCATCCGCAGACTAGCGGACGAGCAGTACTTC. It specifies CASIRRLADEQYF.

The chain recombines TRBV10-1 with TRBJ2-7; 9 nucleotides agree with TRBD1. Trimming took 2 bases from V and 3 from J; bases not matched to a gene: 5. The CDR3 contains 15 residues. The V gene's germline CDR1 is WNHNN and CDR2 SYGVQD (reference sequence). In DNA, the CDR3 is TGCGCCAGCAGTGAGCTGGACAGGGGTCTCTACGAGCAGTACTTC. This encodes CASSELDRGLYEQYF.

The chain has TRBV4-1 and TRBJ2-1; 8 bases fit TRBD2. After removal of 1 base from V and 6 bases from J, the junction contained 5 bases not matched to a gene. There are 15 residues in the CDR3. Germline CDR1 MGHRA, CDR2 YSYEKL. The CDR3 is CASSQVHGRANEQFF. DNA of the CDR3: TGCGCCAGCAGCCAAGTACACGGGAGGGCCAATGAGCAGTTCTTC.

The genes are TRBV12-5 and TRBJ1-5, with D possibly being TRBD1 (5 bases). This CDR3 spans 15 amino acids. Germline assignment: CDR1 LGHNT and CDR2 FRNRAP. V was pared by 7 bases and J by 6 bases, with 19 bases between. The CDR3 nucleotides read TGTGCTAGTGCCACCCCTTCGGGGGTCAGTCAGCCCCAGCATTTT. It codes for CASATPSGVSQPQHF.

V and J are TRBV7-9 and TRBJ2-7; the D gene is possibly TRBD2 (6 bases). Germline V lookup: CDR1 SEHNR, CDR2 FQNEAQ (reference sequence). V dropped 3 bases and J dropped 3 bases, with 6 bases sitting between them. CDR3 length equals 12 residues. The CDR3: CASSFGSYEQYF. The CDR3 region has the DNA TGTGCCAGCAGCTTCGGGAGCTACGAGCAGTACTTC.

The V and J genes are TRBV5-1 and TRBJ2-1, with 8 nucleotides matching TRBD1. Per the germline V gene, CDR1 is SGHRS and CDR2 is YFSETQ. V lost 4 bases, J lost 0 bases, and 3 bases stayed unmatched. The CDR3 sequence is 15 residues long. Written as DNA, the CDR3 is TGCGCCAGCAGCAATGGACAGGGCTCCTACAATGAGCAGTTCTTC. Translation: CASSNGQGSYNEQFF.

This clone has more than one count but fewer than ten. This chain connects TRBV4-1 to TRBJ1-1; D is unresolved. Germline lookup yields CDR1 MGHRA and CDR2 YSYEKL. With 2 bases removed from V and 9 bases from J, the gap between germline ends came to 16 bases. This CDR3 region has 14 residues. The CDR3 protein is CASSQTPPGSQAFF. The CDR3 DNA sequence: TGCGCCAGCAGCCAAACACCGCCAGGATCTCAAGCTTTCTTT.